Described below is a single TCR beta chain sequence and its context. Patients having uncontrolled infection, another autoimmune disease, pregnancy or lactation were not included. Each 10 ml fresh peripheral blood draw supplied the PBMCs. From RNA transcripts, TCR beta CDR3 regions were amplified. RT-PCR in the first round (using the HTBI primer set) targeted the TCR CDR3. TCRdb passed the multiplex PCR reads through MiXCR, listing each CDR3 protein once. The sample includes 470,000 or so distinct CDR3 sequences, roughly 20% of them seen just once. The trim removed 1 base at V and 5 bases at J, leaving 6 bases unmatched. CDR1 PRHDT and CDR2 FYEKMQ come from the germline V gene (reference sequence). This CDR3 has 15 residues. The data were obtained in a study of T cells in Graves' hyperthyroidism and ophthalmopathy.

This receptor was taken from a young man with Graves' hyperthyroidism. Sequenced sample: blood. This chain joins TRBV13 and TRBJ2-7; 9 nucleotides line up with TRBD1. CDR3 residues: CASSLDGDRAHEQYF. CDR3 DNA: TGTGCCAGCAGCTTAGACGGGGACAGGGCCCACGAGCAGTACTTC.